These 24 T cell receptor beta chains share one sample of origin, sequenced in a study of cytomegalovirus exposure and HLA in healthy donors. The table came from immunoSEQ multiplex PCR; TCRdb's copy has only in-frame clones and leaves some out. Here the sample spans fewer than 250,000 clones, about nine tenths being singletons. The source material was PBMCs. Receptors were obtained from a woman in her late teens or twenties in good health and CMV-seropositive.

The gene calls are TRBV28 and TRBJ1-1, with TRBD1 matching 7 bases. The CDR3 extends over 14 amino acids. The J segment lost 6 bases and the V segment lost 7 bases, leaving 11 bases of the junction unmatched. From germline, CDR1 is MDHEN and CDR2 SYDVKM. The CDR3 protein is CASTSGRGLPEAFF. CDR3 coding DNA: TGTGCCAGCACCTCGGGCAGGGGGTTGCCTGAAGCTTTCTTT. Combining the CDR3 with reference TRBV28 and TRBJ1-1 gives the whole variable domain DVKVTQSSRYLVKRTGEKVFLECVQDMDHENMFWYRQDPGLGLRLIYFSYDVKMKEKGDIPEGYSVSREKKERFSLILESASTNQTSMYLCASTSGRGLPEAFFGQGTRLTVV.

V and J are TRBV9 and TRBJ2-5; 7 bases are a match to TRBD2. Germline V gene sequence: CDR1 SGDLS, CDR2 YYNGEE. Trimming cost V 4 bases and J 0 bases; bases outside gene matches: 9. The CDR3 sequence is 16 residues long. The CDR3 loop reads CASSRGLSLYQETQYF. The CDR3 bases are TGTGCCAGCAGCCGGGGACTATCCCTGTACCAAGAGACCCAGTACTTC.

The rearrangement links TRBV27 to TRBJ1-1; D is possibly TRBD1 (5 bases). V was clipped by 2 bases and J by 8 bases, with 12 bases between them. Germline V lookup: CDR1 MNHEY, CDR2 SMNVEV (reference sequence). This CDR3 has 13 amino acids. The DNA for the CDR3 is TGTGCCAGCAGTTTAAGTAGGGGAAAGGAAGCTTTCTTT. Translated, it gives CASSLSRGKEAFF.

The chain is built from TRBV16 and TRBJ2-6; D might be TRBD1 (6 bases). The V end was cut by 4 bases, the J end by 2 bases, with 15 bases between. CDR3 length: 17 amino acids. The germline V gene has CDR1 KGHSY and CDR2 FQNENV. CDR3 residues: CASSPHTGFPGANVLTF. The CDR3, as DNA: TGTGCCAGCAGCCCCCACACAGGGTTCCCTGGGGCCAACGTCCTGACTTTC.

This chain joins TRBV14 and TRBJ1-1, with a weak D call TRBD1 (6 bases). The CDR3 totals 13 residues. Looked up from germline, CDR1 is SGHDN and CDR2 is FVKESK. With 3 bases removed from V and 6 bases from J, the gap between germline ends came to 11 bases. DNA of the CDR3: TGTGCCAGCAGCCATCCAGGGGTCGCTGAAGCTTTCTTT. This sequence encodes CASSHPGVAEAFF.

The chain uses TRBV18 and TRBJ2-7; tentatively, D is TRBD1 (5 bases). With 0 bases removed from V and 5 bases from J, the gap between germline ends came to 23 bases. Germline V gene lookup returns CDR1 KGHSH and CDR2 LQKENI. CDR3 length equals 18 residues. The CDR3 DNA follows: TGTGCCAGCTCACCACCAATCAGTCTAGGGGCGCAGGCGAACGAGCAGTACTTC. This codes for CASSPPISLGAQANEQYF.

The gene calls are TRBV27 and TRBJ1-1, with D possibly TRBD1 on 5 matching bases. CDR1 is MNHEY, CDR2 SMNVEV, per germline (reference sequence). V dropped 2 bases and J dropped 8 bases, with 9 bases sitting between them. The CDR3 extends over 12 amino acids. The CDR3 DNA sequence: TGTGCCAGCAGTTTAATGGGGCGAGAAGCTTTCTTT. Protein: CASSLMGREAFF.

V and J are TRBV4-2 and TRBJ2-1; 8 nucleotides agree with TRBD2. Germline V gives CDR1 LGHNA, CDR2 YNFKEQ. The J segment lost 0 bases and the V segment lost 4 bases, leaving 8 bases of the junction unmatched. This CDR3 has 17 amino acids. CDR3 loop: CASSLQTSGSSYNEQFF. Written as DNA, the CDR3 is TGTGCCAGCAGCCTCCAAACGAGCGGGAGCTCCTACAATGAGCAGTTCTTC.

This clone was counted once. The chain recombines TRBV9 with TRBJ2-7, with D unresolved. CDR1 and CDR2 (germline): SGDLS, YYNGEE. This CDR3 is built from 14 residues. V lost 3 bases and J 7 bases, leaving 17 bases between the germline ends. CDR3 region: CASSGSGSLREQYF. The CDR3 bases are TGTGCCAGCAGCGGCAGTGGATCACTACGAGAGCAGTACTTC.

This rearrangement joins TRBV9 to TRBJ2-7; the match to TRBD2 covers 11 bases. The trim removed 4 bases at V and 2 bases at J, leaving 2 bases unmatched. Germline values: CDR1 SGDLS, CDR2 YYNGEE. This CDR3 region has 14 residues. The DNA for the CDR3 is TGTGCCAGCAGCCGACTAGCGGGGACCTACGAGCAGTACTTC. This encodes CASSRLAGTYEQYF.

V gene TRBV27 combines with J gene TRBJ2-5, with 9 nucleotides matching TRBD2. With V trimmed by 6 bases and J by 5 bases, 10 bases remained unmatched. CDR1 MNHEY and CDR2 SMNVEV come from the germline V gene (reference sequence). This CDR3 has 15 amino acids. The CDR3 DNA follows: TGTGCCAGCAGAACGGGCGGGGGGGTGGGTGAGACCCAGTACTTC. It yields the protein CASRTGGGVGETQYF.

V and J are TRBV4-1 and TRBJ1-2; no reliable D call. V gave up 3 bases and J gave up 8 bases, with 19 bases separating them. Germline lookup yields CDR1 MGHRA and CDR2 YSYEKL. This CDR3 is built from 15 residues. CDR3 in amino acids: CASSHLTDRLMGYTF. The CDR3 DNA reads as TGCGCCAGCAGCCACCTAACAGACCGCCTAATGGGCTACACCTTC.

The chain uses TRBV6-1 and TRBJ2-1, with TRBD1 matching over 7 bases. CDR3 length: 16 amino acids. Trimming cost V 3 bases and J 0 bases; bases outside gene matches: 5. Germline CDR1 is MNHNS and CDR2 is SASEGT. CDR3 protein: CASSDPTGSSYNEQFF. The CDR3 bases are TGTGCCAGCAGTGATCCGACAGGGAGCTCCTACAATGAGCAGTTCTTC.

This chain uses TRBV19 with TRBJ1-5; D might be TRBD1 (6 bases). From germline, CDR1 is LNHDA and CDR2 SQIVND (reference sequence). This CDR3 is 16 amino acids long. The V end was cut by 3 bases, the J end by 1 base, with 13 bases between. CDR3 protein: CASSIRSGVSNQPQHF. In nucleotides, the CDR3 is TGTGCCAGTAGTATCCGGTCAGGGGTGAGCAATCAGCCCCAGCATTTT.

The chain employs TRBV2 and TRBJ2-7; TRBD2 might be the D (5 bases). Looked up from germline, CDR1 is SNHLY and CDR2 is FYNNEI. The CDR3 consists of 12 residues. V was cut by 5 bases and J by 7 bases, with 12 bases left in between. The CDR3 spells CASSPEALEQYF. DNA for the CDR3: TGTGCCAGCAGTCCGGAGGCGTTAGAGCAGTACTTC.

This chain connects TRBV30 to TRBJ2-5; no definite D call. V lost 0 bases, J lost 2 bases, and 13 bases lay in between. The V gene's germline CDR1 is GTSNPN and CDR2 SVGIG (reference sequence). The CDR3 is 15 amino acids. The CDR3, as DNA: TGTGCCTGGAGTGTGATGGCGGCCCTACAAGAGACCCAGTACTTC. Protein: CAWSVMAALQETQYF.

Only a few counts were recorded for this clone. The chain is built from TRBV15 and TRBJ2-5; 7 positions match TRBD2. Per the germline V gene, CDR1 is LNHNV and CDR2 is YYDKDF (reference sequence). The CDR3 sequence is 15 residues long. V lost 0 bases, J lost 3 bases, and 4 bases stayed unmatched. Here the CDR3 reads CATSRDRGDEETQYF. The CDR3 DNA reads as TGTGCCACCAGCAGAGATCGGGGGGATGAAGAGACCCAGTACTTC.

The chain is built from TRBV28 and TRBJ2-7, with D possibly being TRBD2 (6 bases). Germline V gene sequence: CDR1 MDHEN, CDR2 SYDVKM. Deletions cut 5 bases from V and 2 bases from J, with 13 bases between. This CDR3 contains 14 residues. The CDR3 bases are TGTGCCAGCAGTGGTGGGGACTTAACCTACGAGCAGTACTTC. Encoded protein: CASSGGDLTYEQYF.

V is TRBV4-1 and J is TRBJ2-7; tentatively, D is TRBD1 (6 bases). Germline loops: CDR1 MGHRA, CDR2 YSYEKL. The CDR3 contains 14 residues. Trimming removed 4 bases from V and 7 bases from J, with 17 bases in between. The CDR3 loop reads CASSPRTEYEEQYF. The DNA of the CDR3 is TGCGCCAGCAGCCCGCGGACAGAGTACGAGGAGCAGTACTTC.

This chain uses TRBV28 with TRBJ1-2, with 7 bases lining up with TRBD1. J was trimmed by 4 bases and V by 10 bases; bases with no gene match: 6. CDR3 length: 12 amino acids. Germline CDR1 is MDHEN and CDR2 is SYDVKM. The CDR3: CATTGEAYGYTF. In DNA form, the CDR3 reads TGTGCCACCACAGGGGAAGCCTATGGCTACACCTTC.

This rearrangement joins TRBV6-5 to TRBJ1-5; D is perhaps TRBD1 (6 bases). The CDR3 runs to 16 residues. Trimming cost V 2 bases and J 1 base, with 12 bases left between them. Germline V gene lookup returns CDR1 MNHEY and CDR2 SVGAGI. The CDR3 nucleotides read TGTGCCAGCAGTTACGGTCCAGGGGACAGCAATCAGCCCCAGCATTTT. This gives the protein CASSYGPGDSNQPQHF.

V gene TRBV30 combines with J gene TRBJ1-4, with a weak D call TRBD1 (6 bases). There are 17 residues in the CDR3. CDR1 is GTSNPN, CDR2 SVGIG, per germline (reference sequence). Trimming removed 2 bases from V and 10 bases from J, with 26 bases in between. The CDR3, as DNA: TGTGCCTGGAGTTCCCTCCGGGACTCGAGGGGGGGAGTAAAACTGTTTTTT. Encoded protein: CAWSSLRDSRGGVKLFF.

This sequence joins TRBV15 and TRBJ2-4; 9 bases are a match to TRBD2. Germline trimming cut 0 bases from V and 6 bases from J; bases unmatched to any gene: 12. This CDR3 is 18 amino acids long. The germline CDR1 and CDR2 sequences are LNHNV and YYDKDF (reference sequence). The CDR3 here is CATSRDYRGRATGNIQYF. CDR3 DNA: TGTGCCACCAGCAGAGATTATCGCGGGAGGGCCACGGGAAACATTCAGTACTTC.

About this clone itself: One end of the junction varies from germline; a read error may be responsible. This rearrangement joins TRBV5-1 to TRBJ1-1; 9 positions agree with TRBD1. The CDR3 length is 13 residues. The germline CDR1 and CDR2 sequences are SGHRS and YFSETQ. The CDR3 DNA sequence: TGCGCCAGCAGCCTTCGCCGGGGGGACAGGGATCTCTTT. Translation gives CASSLRRGDRDLF. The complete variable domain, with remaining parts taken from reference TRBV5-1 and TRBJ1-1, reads KAGVTQTPRYLIKTRGQQVTLSCSPISGHRSVSWYQQTPGQGLQFLFEYFSETQRNKGNFPGRFSGRQFSNSRSEMNVSTLELGDSALYLCASSLRRGDRDLFGQGTRLTVV.